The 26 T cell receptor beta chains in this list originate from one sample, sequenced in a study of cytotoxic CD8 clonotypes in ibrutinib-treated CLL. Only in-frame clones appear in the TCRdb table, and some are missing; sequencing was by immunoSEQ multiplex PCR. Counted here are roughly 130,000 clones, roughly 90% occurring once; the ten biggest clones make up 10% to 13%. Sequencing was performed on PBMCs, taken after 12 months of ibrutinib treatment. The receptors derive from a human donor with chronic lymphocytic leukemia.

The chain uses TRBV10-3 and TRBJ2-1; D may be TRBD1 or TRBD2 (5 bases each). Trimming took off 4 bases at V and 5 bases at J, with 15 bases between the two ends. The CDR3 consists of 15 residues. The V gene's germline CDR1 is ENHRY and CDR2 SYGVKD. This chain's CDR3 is CAISVYGGRNNEQFF. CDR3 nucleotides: TGTGCCATCAGTGTGTATGGGGGACGCAACAATGAGCAGTTCTTC.

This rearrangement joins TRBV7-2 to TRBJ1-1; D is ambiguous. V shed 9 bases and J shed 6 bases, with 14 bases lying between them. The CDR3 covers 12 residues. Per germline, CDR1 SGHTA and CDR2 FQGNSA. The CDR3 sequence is CASRDYRSEAFF. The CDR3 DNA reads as TGTGCCAGTCGAGATTACCGATCTGAAGCTTTCTTT.

CDR3 residues: CASSPKGSNQPQHF. The CDR3 DNA follows: TGTGCCAGCAGCCCGAAGGGTAGCAATCAGCCCCAGCATTTT. The V and J genes are TRBV6-6 and TRBJ1-5; D unresolved. Germline CDR1 and CDR2: MNHNY and SVGAGI (reference sequence). V lost 6 bases to trimming and J lost 0 bases, with 9 bases between them. The CDR3 runs 14 residues.

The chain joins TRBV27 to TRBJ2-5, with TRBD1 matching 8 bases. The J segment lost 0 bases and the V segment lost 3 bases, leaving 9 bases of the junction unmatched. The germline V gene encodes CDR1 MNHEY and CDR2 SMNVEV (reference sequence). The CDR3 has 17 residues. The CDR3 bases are TGTGCCAGCAGTTTGTCTTGGGACAGGCTAAACCAAGAGACCCAGTACTTC. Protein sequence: CASSLSWDRLNQETQYF.

This CDR3 is CASSVGQTWETQYF. The CDR3 bases are TGTGCCAGCAGCGTAGGCCAGACATGGGAGACCCAGTACTTC. V and J are TRBV9 and TRBJ2-5, with no clear D. Germline lookup yields CDR1 SGDLS and CDR2 YYNGEE. V dropped 0 bases and J dropped 5 bases, with 11 bases sitting between them. The CDR3 loop spans 14 amino acids.

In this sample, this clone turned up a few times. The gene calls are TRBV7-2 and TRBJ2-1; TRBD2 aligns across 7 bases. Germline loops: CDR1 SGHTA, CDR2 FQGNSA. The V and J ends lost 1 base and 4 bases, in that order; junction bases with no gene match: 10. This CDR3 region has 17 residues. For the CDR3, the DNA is TGTGCCAGCAGCTTAGATCCAGCGGGGTGGGGATACAATGAGCAGTTCTTC. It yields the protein CASSLDPAGWGYNEQFF.

The CDR3 sequence: CASTKGGRRMDTQYF. For the CDR3, the DNA is TGTGCCAGCACCAAGGGGGGGCGAAGAATGGATACGCAGTATTTT. The chain uses TRBV6-5 and TRBJ2-3, with D possibly TRBD2 on 7 matching bases. Germline CDR1 MNHEY, CDR2 SVGAGI. The CDR3 totals 15 residues. V shed 7 bases and J shed 6 bases, with 20 bases lying between them.

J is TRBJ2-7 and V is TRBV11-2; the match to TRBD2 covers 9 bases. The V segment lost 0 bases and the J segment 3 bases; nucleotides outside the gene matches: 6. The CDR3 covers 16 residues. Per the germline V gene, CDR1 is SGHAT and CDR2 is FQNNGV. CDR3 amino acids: CASSLEASGVHYEQYF. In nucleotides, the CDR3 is TGTGCCAGCAGCTTAGAGGCTAGCGGGGTACACTACGAGCAGTACTTC.

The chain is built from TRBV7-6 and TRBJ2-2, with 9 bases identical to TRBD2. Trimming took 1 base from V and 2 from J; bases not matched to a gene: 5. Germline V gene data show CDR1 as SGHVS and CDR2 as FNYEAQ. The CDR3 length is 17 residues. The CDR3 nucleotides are TGTGCCAGCAGCTTAGGAGCGGGAGGATTTAACACCGGGGAGCTGTTTTTT. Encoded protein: CASSLGAGGFNTGELFF.

The CDR3 DNA sequence: TGTGCCAGCAGCTTAGTCCCAGCGGGAGAAGATACGCAGTATTTT. The encoded protein is CASSLVPAGEDTQYF. This chain uses TRBV7-2 with TRBJ2-3; 8 bases align to TRBD2. V gave up 1 base and J gave up 5 bases; unmatched junction bases: 5. This CDR3 contains 15 residues. Per the germline V gene, CDR1 is SGHTA and CDR2 is FQGNSA.

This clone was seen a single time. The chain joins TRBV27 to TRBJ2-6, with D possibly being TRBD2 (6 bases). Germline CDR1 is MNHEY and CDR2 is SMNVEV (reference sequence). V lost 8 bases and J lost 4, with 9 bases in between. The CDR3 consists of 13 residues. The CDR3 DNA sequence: TGTGCCAGCCGGAGGGAAGGGGCCAACGTCCTGACTTTC. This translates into CASRREGANVLTF.

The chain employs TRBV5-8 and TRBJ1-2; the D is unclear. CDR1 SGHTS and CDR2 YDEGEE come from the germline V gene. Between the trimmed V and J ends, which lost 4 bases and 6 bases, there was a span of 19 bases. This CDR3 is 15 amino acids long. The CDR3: CASSRVTGLEHGYTF. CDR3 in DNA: TGTGCCAGCAGCCGGGTCACCGGCCTCGAGCATGGCTACACCTTC.

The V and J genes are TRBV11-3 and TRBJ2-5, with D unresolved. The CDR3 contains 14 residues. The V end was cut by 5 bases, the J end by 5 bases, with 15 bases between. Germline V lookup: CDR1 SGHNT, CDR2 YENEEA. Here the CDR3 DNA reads TGTGCCAGCAGCCCTGCAGGCTCGTGGGAGACCCAGTACTTC. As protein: CASSPAGSWETQYF.

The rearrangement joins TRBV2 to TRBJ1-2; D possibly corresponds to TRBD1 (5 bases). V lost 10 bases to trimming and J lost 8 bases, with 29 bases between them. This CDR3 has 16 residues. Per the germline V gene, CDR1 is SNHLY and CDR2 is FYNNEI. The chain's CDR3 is CATPGGVPGGPYGYTF. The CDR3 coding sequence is TGTGCCACCCCCGGAGGGGTTCCGGGAGGTCCTTACGGCTACACCTTC.

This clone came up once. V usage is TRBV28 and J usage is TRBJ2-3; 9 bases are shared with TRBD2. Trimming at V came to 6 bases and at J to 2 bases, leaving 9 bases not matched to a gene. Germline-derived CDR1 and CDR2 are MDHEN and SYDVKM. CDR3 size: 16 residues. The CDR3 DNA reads TGTGCCAGCAGGATAGATAGCGGGAGCTTCACAGATACGCAGTATTTT. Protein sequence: CASRIDSGSFTDTQYF.

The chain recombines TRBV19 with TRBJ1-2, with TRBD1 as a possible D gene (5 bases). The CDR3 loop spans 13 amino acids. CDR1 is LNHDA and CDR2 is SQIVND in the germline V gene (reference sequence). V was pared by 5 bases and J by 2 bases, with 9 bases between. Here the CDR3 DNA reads TGTGCCAGTAGTCGACAGCAGAACTATGGCTACACCTTC. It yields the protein CASSRQQNYGYTF.

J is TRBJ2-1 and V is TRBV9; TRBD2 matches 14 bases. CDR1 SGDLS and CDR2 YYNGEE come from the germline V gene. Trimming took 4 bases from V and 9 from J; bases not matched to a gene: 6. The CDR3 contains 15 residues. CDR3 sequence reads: CASSPQGLAGVEQFF. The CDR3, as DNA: TGTGCCAGCAGCCCGCAGGGACTAGCGGGAGTTGAGCAGTTCTTC.

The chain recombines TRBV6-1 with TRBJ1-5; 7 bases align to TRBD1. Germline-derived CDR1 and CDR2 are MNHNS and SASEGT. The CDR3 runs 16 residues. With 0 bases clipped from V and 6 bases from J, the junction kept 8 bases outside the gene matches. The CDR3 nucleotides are TGTGCCAGCAGTGAAGCTAAGGGGGCGCCCCTTCAGCCCCAGCATTTT. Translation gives CASSEAKGAPLQPQHF.

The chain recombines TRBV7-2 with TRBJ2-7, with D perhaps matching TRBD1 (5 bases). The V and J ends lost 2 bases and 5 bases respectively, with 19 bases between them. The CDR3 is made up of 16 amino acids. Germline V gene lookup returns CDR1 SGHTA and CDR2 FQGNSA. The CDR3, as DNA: TGTGCCAGCAGCTTATCGGACGGCAGGGTTCAGAACGAGCAGTACTTC. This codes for CASSLSDGRVQNEQYF. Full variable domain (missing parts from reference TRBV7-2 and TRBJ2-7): GAGVSQSPSNKVTEKGKDVELRCDPISGHTALYWYRQSLGQGLEFLIYFQGNSAPDKSGLPSDRFSAERTGGSVSTLTIQRTQQEDSAVYLCASSLSDGRVQNEQYFGPGTRLTVT.

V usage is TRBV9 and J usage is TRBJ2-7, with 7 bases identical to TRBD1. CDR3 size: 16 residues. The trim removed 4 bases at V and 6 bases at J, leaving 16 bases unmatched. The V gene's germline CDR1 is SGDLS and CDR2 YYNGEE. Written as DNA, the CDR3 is TGTGCCAGCAGCCCTCGGGTACGGGACAGTCCATCCGAGCAGTACTTC. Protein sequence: CASSPRVRDSPSEQYF.

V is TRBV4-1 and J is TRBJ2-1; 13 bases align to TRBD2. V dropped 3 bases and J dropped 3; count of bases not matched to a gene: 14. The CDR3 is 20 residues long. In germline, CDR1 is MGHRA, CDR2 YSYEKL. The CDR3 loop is CASSHPNQTSGRLNYNEQFF. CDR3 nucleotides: TGCGCCAGCAGCCACCCCAACCAGACTAGCGGGAGGCTAAACTACAATGAGCAGTTCTTC.

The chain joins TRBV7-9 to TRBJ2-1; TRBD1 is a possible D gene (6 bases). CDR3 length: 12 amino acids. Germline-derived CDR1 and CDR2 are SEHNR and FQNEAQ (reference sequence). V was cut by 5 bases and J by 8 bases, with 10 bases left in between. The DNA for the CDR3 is TGTGCCAGCAGCCCACAGGGCGATGAGCAGTTCTTC. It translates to CASSPQGDEQFF.

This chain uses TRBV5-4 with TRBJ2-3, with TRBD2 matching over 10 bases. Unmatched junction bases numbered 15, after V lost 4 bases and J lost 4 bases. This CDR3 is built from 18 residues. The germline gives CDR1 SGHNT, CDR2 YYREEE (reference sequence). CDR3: CASSRLGWASGSSDTQYF. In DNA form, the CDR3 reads TGTGCCAGCAGCAGATTGGGTTGGGCTAGCGGGAGTTCAGATACGCAGTATTTT. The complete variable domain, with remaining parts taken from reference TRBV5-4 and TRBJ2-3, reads ETGVTQSPTHLIKTRGQQVTLRCSSQSGHNTVSWYQQALGQGPQFIFQYYREEENGRGNFPPRFSGLQFPNYSSELNVNALELDDSALYLCASSRLGWASGSSDTQYFGPGTRLTVL.

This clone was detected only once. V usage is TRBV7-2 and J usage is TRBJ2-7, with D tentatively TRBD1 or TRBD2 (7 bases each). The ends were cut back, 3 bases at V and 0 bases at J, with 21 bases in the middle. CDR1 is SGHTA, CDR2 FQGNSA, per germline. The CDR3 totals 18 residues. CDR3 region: CASSLGGGTIGSSYEQYF. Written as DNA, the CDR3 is TGTGCCAGCAGCTTGGGAGGGGGCACCATTGGGAGCTCCTACGAGCAGTACTTC.

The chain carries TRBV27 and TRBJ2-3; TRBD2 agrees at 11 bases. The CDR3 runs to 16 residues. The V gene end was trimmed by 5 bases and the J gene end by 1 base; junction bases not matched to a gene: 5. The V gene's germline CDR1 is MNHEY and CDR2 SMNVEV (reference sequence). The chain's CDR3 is CASSKTSGIGTDTQYF. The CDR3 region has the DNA TGTGCCAGCAGTAAGACTAGCGGGATAGGCACAGATACGCAGTATTTT.

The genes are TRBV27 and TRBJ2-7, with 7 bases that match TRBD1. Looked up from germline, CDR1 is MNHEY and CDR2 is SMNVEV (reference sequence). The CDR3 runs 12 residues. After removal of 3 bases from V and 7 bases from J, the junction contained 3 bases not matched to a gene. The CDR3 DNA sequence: TGTGCCAGCAGTTTGACAGGGAGAGAGCAGTACTTC. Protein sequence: CASSLTGREQYF.